The clone carrying this T cell receptor (beta chain) was observed many times. The antigen is not known. Between the trimmed V and J ends, which lost 4 bases and 4 bases, there was a span of 14 bases. The CDR3 contains 15 residues. Germline CDR1 is SGHTA and CDR2 is FQGNSA. TCRdb reprocessed the reads with MiXCR, giving one entry per CDR3 protein. The sample has 80,000 to 130,000 distinct CDR3 sequences; 23% are singletons. The data belong to a study of T cell repertoires in cytomegalovirus infection. The wider study: Evidence of both CMV infection and a matching HLA type came from public TCR beta signatures.

General study points: Clonotype analysis showed dominance of the ex vivo response by HLA-C-restricted CMV-specific TCR beta clonotypes. Summed public TCR beta family frequency identified CMV carriers bearing the relevant HLA.

The chain is built from TRBV7-2 and TRBJ2-1; no firm D call. The TCR sequence derives from a human donor in good health (CMV status not recorded). Some clones in this sample may be carry-over from other donors' samples. Material: CD8+ T cells from PBMCs. The CDR3 here is CASSYRSILYNEQFF. As DNA, the CDR3 is TGTGCCAGCAGCTACAGATCGATCCTTTACAATGAGCAGTTCTTC.